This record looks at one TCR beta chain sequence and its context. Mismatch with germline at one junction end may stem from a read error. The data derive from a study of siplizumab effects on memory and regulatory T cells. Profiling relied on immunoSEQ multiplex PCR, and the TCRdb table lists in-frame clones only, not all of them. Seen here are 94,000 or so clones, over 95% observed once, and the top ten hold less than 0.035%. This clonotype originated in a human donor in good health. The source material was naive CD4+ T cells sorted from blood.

CDR3 sequence: CASRLLAGPYEQYF. CDR3 coding DNA: TGTGCCAGCCGCTTATTAGCGGGTCCCTACGAGCAGTACTTC. V usage is TRBV7-2 and J usage is TRBJ2-7, with 7 bases lining up with TRBD2. Germline CDR1 and CDR2: SGHTA and FQGNSA. This CDR3 spans 14 amino acids.